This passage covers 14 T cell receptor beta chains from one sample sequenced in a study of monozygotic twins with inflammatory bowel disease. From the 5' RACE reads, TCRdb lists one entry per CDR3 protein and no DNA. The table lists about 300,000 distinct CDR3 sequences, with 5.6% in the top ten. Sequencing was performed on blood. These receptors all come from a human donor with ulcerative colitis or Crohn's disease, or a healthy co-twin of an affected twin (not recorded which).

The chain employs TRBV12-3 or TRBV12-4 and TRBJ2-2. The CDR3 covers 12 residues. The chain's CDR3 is CASTKNTGELFF.

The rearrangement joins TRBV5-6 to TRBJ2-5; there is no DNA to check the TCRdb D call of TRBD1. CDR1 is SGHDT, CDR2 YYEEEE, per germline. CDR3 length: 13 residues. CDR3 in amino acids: CASSLSGAETQYF.

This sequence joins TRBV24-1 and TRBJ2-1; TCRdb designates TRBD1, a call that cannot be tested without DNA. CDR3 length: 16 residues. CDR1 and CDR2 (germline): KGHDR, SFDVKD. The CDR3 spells CATSDFDRGAYNEQFF.

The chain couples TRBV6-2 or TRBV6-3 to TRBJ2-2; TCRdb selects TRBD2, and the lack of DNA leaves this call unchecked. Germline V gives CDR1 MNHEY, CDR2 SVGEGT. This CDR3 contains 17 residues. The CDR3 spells CASSYITSGRPTGELFF.

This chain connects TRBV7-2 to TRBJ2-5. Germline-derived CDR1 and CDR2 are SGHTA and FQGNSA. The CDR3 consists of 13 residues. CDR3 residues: CASSLDRTRTQYF.

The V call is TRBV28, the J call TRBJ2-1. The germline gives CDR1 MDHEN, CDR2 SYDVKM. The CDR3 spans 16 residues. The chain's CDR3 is CASSSTNRNLYNEQFF.

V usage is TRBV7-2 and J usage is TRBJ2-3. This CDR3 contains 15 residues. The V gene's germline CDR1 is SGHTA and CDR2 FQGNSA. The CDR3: CASSLDLFYTDTQYF.

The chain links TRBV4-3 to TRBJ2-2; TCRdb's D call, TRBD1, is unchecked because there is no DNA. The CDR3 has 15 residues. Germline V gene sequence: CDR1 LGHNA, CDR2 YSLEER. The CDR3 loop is CASSPGQGRGGELFF.

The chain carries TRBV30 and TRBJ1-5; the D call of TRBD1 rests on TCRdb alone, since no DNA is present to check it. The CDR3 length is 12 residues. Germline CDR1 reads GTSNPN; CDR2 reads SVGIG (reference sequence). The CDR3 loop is CAWSFTGGPQHF.

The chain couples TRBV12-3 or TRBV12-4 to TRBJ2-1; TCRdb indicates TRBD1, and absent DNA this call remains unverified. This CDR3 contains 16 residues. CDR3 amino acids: CASNHIRDVGYNEQFF.

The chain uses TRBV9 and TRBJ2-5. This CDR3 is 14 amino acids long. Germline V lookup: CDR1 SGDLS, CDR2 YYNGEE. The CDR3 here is CASSVALVSETQYF.

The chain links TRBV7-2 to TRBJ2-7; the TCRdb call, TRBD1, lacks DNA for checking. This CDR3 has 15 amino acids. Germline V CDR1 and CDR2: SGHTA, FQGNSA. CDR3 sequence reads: CASSYTGGDSYEQYF. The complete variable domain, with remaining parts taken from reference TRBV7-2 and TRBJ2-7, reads GAGVSQSPSNKVTEKGKDVELRCDPISGHTALYWYRQSLGQGLEFLIYFQGNSAPDKSGLPSDRFSAERTGGSVSTLTIQRTQQEDSAVYLCASSYTGGDSYEQYFGPGTRLTVT.

The CDR3 spells CASSSPAGGRNTEAFF. This chain joins TRBV6-5 and TRBJ1-1; TCRdb indicates TRBD1, and absent DNA this call remains unverified. This CDR3 comprises 16 residues. The V gene's germline CDR1 is MNHEY and CDR2 SVGAGI.

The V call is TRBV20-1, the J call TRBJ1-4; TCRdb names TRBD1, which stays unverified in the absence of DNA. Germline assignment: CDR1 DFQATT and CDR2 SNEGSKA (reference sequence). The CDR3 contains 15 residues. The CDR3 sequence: CSARDGPPTNEKLFF.